The 5 T cell receptor beta chains below were found in one sample sequenced in a study of beta chain features in type 1 diabetes. Whole-study findings and limits: There was a moderate but significant shortening of TCRB CDR3s in all four CD4+ subsets of Type 1 diabetes patients.

Their antigen targets remain unknown. Sequencing targeted expressed TCRB transcripts, as all isolated RNA had been reverse transcribed. TCRdb's copy holds only in-frame clones and misses some; the assay was immunoSEQ multiplex PCR. The sample lists about 370,000 clones; over 8.5% were seen once. Sequencing input: central memory CD4+ T cells from blood. The receptors come from a man aged 30 to 39 with type 1 diabetes.

Details on this clone: A much larger clone differs from this one at a single base, so this may be a read error. The same CDR3 can be traced to other DNA sequences in this sample. The rearrangement joins TRBV7-3 to TRBJ2-3; no firm D call. There are 12 residues in the CDR3. CDR1 and CDR2 (germline): SGHTA, FQGTGA. V was pared by 4 bases and J by 0 bases, with 2 bases between. The CDR3 DNA is TGTGCCAGCAGCTCAAGCACAGATACGCAGTATTTT. Translation: CASSSSTDTQYF.

The chain has TRBV7-2 and TRBJ2-7; 8 positions match TRBD2. Germline CDR1 is SGHTA and CDR2 is FQGNSA. V gave up 3 bases and J gave up 1 base; unmatched junction bases: 11. This CDR3 is 17 amino acids long. The chain's CDR3 is CASSFRSTSGGSYEQYF. The CDR3 DNA follows: TGTGCCAGCAGCTTCCGAAGTACAAGCGGGGGTTCCTACGAGCAGTACTTC.

This chain uses TRBV2 with TRBJ2-1; TRBD2 matches at 13 bases. Germline loops: CDR1 SNHLY, CDR2 FYNNEI. J was trimmed by 4 bases and V by 6 bases; bases with no gene match: 3. The CDR3 extends over 15 amino acids. The CDR3 sequence: CASRRGLAGYNEQFF. DNA of the CDR3: TGTGCCAGCAGGAGGGGACTAGCGGGATACAATGAGCAGTTCTTC.

CDR3 DNA sequence: TGTGCCAGCAGACCCACCGGGACAGGGGTATATGCTGAGCAGTTCTTC. It is translated as CASRPTGTGVYAEQFF. This rearrangement joins TRBV27 to TRBJ2-1, with 10 bases aligning to TRBD1. The CDR3 length is 16 residues. The J segment lost 9 bases and the V segment lost 6 bases, leaving 14 bases of the junction unmatched. Germline V gene lookup returns CDR1 MNHEY and CDR2 SMNVEV (reference sequence).

In this sample, this clone turned up a few times. The chain joins TRBV5-1 to TRBJ2-7, with D uncertain. V lost 0 bases, J lost 10 bases, and 11 bases lay in between. CDR3 length: 12 amino acids. The germline CDR1 and CDR2 sequences are SGHRS and YFSETQ. The DNA for the CDR3 is TGCGCCAGCAGCTTGGGCGACGGACCCCAGTACTTC. Protein product: CASSLGDGPQYF.